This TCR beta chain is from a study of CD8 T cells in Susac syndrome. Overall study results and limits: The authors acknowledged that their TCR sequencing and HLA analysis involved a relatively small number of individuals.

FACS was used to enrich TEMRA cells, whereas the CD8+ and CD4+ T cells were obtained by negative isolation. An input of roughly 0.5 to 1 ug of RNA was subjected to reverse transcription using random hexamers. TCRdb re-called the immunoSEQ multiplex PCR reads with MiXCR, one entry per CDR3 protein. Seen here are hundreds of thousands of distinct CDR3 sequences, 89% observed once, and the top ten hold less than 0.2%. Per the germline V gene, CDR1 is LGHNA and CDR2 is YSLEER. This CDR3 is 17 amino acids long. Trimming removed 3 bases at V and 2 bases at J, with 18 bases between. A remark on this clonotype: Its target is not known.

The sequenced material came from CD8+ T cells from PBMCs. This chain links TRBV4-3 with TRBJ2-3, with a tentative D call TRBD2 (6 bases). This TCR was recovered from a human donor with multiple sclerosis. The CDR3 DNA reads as TGCGCCAGCAGCCAGATTGTACTAGCCCTTACCACAGATACGCAGTATTTT. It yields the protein CASSQIVLALTTDTQYF.